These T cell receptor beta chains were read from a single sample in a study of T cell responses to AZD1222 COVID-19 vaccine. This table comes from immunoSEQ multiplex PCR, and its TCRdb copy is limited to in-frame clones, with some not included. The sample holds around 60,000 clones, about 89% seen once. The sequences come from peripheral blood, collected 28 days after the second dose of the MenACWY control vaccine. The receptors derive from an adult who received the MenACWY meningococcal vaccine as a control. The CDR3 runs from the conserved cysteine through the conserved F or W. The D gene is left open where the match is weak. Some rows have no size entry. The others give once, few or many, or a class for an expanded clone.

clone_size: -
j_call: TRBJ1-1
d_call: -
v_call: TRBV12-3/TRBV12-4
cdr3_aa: CASSRQRNTEAFF
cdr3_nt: TGTGCCAGCAGTAGACAGAGGAACACTGAAGCTTTCTTT

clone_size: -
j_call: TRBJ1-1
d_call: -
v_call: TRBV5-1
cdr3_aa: CASSIRQVGNTEAFF
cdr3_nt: TGCGCCAGCAGCATCCGACAGGTAGGGAACACTGAAGCTTTCTTT

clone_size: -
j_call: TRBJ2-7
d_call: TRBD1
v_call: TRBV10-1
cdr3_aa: CASSDSSGTAPIYEQYF
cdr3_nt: TGCGCCAGCAGTGACTCATCCGGGACAGCGCCTATTTACGAGCAGTACTTC

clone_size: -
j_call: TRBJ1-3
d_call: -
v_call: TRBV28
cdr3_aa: CASSGDGPGNTIYF
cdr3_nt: TGTGCCAGCAGCGGGGACGGTCCAGGAAACACCATATATTTT

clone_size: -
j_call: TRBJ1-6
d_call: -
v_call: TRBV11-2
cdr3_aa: CASSPDGGSPLHF
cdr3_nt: TGTGCCAGCAGCCCAGATGGGGGTTCACCCCTCCACTTT

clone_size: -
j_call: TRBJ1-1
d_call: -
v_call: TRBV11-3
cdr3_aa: CASSFGGNTEAFF
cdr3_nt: TGTGCCAGCAGCTTTGGGGGGAACACTGAAGCTTTCTTT

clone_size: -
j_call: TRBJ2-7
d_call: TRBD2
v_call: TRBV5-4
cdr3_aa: CASSLPGLAGYEQYF
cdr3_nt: TGTGCCAGCAGCCTACCGGGACTAGCCGGCTACGAGCAGTACTTC

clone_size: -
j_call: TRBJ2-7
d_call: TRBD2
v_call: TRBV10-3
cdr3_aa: CAISSTSGRSYEQYF
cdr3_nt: TGTGCCATCAGTTCGACTAGCGGGAGGTCTTACGAGCAGTACTTC

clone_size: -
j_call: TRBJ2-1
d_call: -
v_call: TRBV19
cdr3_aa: CASSIGVANEQFF
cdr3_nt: TGTGCCAGTAGTATAGGGGTGGCGAATGAGCAGTTCTTC

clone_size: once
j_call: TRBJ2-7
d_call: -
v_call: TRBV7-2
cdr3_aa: CASSFVALARYEQYF
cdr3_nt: TGTGCCAGCAGCTTCGTAGCCCTAGCGCGCTACGAGCAGTACTTC

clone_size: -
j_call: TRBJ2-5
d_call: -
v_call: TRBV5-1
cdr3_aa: CASSFEQGTQYF
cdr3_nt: TGCGCCAGCAGCTTCGAACAGGGGACCCAGTACTTC

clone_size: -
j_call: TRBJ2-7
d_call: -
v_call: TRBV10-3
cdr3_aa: CAISESALTTYEQYF
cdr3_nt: TGTGCCATCAGTGAGTCAGCACTAACCACCTACGAGCAGTACTTC

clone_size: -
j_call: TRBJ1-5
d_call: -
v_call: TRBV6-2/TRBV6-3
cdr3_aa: CASSYEGGLNQPQHF
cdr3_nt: TGTGCCAGCAGTTACGAGGGGGGCCTCAATCAGCCCCAGCATTTT

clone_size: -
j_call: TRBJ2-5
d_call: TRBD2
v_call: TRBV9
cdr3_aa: CASSASLASGSLLGETQYF
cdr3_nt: TGTGCCAGCAGCGCCTCCTTGGCTAGCGGGAGTTTATTAGGAGAGACCCAGTACTTC

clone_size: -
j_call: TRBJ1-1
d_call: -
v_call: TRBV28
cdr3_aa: CASSGMTPRGAFF
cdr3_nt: TGTGCCAGCAGTGGTATGACACCTCGGGGAGCTTTCTTT

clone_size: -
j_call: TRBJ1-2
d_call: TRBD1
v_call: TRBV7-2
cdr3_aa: CASSLPGGGYGYTF
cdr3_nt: TGTGCCAGCAGCTTACCAGGGGGCGGCTATGGCTACACCTTC

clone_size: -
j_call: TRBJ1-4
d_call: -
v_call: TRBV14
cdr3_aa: CASSQGGLGEKLFF
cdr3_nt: TGTGCCAGCAGCCAAGGGGGGTTGGGTGAAAAACTGTTTTTT

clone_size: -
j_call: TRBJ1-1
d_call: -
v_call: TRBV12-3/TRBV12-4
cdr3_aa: CASSSQGNTEAFF
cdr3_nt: TGTGCCAGCAGTTCGCAGGGAAACACTGAAGCTTTCTTT

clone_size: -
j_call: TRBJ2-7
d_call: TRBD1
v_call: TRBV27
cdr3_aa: CASSSDRWYEQYF
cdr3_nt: TGTGCCAGCAGTTCGGACAGGTGGTACGAGCAGTACTTC

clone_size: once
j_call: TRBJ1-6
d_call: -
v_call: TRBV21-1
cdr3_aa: CASITTGKAAPLHF
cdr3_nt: TGTGCCAGCATCACGACAGGGAAGGCCGCACCCCTCCACTTT